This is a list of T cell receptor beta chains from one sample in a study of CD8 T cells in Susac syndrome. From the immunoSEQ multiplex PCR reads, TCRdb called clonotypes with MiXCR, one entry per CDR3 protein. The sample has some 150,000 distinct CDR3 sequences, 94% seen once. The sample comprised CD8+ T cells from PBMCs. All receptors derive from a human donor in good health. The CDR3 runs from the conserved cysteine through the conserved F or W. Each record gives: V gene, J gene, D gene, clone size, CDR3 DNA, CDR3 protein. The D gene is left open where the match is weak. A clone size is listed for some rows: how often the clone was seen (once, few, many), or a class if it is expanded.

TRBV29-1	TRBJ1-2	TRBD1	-	TGCAGCGCGGTCGGGACAGTCCTCAAACCCAATGACTACACCTTC	CSAVGTVLKPNDYTF
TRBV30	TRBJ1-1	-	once	TGTGCCTGGAAAATGGAAGATGGAGCTTTCTTT	CAWKMEDGAFF
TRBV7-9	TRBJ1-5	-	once	TGTGCCAGCAGCTTGACAGAAAGTAATCAGCCCCAGCATTTT	CASSLTESNQPQHF
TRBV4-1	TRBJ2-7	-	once	TGCGCCAGCAGCATAAAGCGTGGGGACGAGCAGTACTTC	CASSIKRGDEQYF
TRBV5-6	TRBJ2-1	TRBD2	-	TGTGCCAGCACCCTAACCGGGACTAGCCTGGATGAGCAGTTCTTC	CASTLTGTSLDEQFF
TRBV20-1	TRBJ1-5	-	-	TGCAGTGCTAGCCTTATCGGAGACGCCTATCAGCCCCAGCATTTT	CSASLIGDAYQPQHF
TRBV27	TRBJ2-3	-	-	TGTGCCAGCAGTCCACAGGGTGGGGGAAATACGCAGTATTTT	CASSPQGGGNTQYF
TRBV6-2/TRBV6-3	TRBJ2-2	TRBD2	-	TGTGCCAGCAGTGGACTAGCGGGAGAAGCCGGGGAGCTGTTTTTT	CASSGLAGEAGELFF
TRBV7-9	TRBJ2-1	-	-	TGTGCCAGCAGCCCTGCCTCGGGGGAGGAGCAGTTCTTC	CASSPASGEEQFF
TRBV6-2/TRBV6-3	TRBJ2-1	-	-	TGTGCCAGCAGTTACTCGTCTGGTTCGCGTTCCTACAATGAGCAGTTCTTC	CASSYSSGSRSYNEQFF
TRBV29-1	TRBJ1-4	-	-	TGCAGCGTTGAACTGGGATTGAATGAAAAACTGTTTTTT	CSVELGLNEKLFF